This T cell receptor beta chain emerged from a study of vaccination effects on CD4 cells after COVID-19. On the study more broadly: At 16 days and at one week before vaccination, samples were given by two convalescent patients.

As to this clone: What it recognizes is unknown.

Antigen-specific CD4+ T cells expanded by the ViraFEST assay with viral peptide pools were then sequenced. Cultured cells yielded isolated CD4+ T cells after 10 days. Sometime from March through December 2020, the person acquired a SARS-CoV-2 infection that PCR confirmed. Cultures of 2 million or so PBMC per well contained 9 to 10 IU/ml IL-2 plus 10 ug/ml peptides. The culture used as the negative control contained an HIV-1 Nef peptide pool. Half the medium was replaced with IL-2 medium on days 3 and 7. V shed 6 bases and J 3 bases; nucleotides not matched to a gene: 8. This CDR3 region has 14 residues. Looked up from germline, CDR1 is MNHEY and CDR2 is SVGEGT. Sequencing used immunoSEQ multiplex PCR; TCRdb keeps in-frame clones, though not all of them. The sample records roughly 70,000 clones, 60% to 75% being singletons.

The source of this sequence is a human donor who had a prior SARS-CoV-2 infection. J is TRBJ2-7 and V is TRBV6-2 or TRBV6-3; 7 bases fit TRBD2. The sequencing here drew on CD4+ T cells from PBMCs cultured with HIV peptides, taken before COVID-19 vaccination. Subset: HIV-1 Nef peptide pool negative control/reference culture. The DNA for the CDR3 is TGTGCCAGCAGCAACGGGGGGATAAACTACGAGCAGTACTTC. It encodes CASSNGGINYEQYF.